These 27 T cell receptor beta chains were all obtained from the same sample, sequenced in a study of regulatory dendritic cells for organ transplantation. Produced via immunoSEQ multiplex PCR; TCRdb's table is partial and in-frame only. There are approximately 29,000 clones in the sample; around 83% occur only once, and roughly 0.1% lies in the top ten. The sequencing input was naive CD4+ T cells from blood. Indicated subset: CD45RA+ naive T cells. Receptor source: a human donor in good health.

The V and J genes are TRBV7-9 and TRBJ1-2; 9 bases fit TRBD1. This CDR3 comprises 16 residues. Looked up from germline, CDR1 is SEHNR and CDR2 is FQNEAQ (reference sequence). V was pared by 2 bases and J by 4 bases, with 8 bases of the junction left unmatched. For the CDR3, the DNA is TGTGCCAGCAGCTTACGTCTGACAGGGGGTAGCTATGGCTACACCTTC. This encodes CASSLRLTGGSYGYTF.

V gene TRBV6-5 combines with J gene TRBJ2-7; 10 nucleotides match TRBD1. The CDR3 spans 15 residues. Losses at the gene ends were 2 bases for V and 5 bases for J; bases not matched to a gene: 6. In germline, CDR1 is MNHEY, CDR2 SVGAGI. CDR3 DNA sequence: TGTGCCAGCAGTTACGCGGGACAGGGGTTCAACGAGCAGTACTTC. Encoded protein: CASSYAGQGFNEQYF.

The chain joins TRBV6-1 to TRBJ1-4; D ambiguous. Trimming took off 5 bases at V and 0 bases at J, with 10 bases between the two ends. The CDR3 is 15 residues long. Germline values: CDR1 MNHNS, CDR2 SASEGT. CDR3 coding DNA: TGTGCCAGCAGTACAGAGCTCGCAACTAATGAAAAACTGTTTTTT. Translation: CASSTELATNEKLFF.

This clone was seen once. This chain uses TRBV5-1 with TRBJ2-7; D is perhaps TRBD1 (6 bases). Germline V gene data show CDR1 as SGHRS and CDR2 as YFSETQ. The CDR3 has 16 residues. Trimming cost V 0 bases and J 2 bases, with 15 bases left between them. DNA of the CDR3: TGCGCCAGCAGCTTGGCCGGGGCAGGGGCGGCCTACGAGCAGTACTTC. Translating it yields CASSLAGAGAAYEQYF.

CDR3 sequence reads: CASSPGQGRTNEKLFF. The CDR3 region has the DNA TGTGCCAGCTCACCGGGACAGGGGCGGACTAATGAAAAACTGTTTTTT. The chain links TRBV18 to TRBJ1-4, with TRBD1 matching over 10 bases. J lost 2 bases, V lost 3 bases, and 3 bases had no gene match. The CDR3 extends over 16 amino acids. Germline loops: CDR1 KGHSH, CDR2 LQKENI.

The chain uses TRBV7-2 and TRBJ1-1; 7 positions match TRBD1. Germline-derived CDR1 and CDR2 are SGHTA and FQGNSA. The CDR3 runs to 13 residues. Germline trimming cut 5 bases from V and 9 bases from J; bases unmatched to any gene: 9. The CDR3 nucleotides read TGTGCCAGCAGCGGCGACAGGGTCGCTCAAGCTTTCTTT. It yields the protein CASSGDRVAQAFF.

The chain couples TRBV7-6 to TRBJ2-5; TRBD2 agrees at 9 bases. V lost 3 bases to trimming and J lost 4 bases; unmatched junction nucleotides: 6. The CDR3 sequence is 15 residues long. In germline, CDR1 is SGHVS, CDR2 FNYEAQ. CDR3 sequence reads: CASSLEAGGLETQYF. CDR3 nucleotides: TGTGCCAGCAGCTTGGAGGCGGGGGGGCTAGAGACCCAGTACTTC. Drawing the rest from reference TRBV7-6 and TRBJ2-5, the complete variable domain is GAGVSQSPRYKVTKRGQDVALRCDPISGHVSLYWYRQALGQGPEFLTYFNYEAQQDKSGLPNDRFSAERPEGSISTLTIQRTEQRDSAMYRCASSLEAGGLETQYFGPGTRLLVL.

V and J are TRBV7-2 and TRBJ1-3; D unclear. V was trimmed by 5 bases and J by 3 bases, leaving 5 bases between them. CDR1 and CDR2 (germline): SGHTA, FQGNSA. This CDR3 comprises 12 residues. CDR3 DNA: TGTGCCAGCAGCCTTATTGGAAACACCATATATTTT. Protein: CASSLIGNTIYF.

The chain has TRBV2 and TRBJ2-5; no firm D call. The CDR3 has 13 residues. The germline gives CDR1 SNHLY, CDR2 FYNNEI. Trimming removed 1 base at V and 1 base at J, with 4 bases between. The CDR3 loop is CASSEGLQETQYF. DNA for the CDR3: TGTGCCAGCAGTGAAGGGCTCCAAGAGACCCAGTACTTC.

This chain connects TRBV4-1 to TRBJ1-2, with D unresolved. V lost 1 base and J lost 3, with 6 bases in between. The CDR3 extends over 13 amino acids. Germline CDR1 is MGHRA and CDR2 is YSYEKL. CDR3 loop: CASSQVSDYGYTF. The CDR3 nucleotides are TGCGCCAGCAGCCAAGTTTCAGACTATGGCTACACCTTC.

The rearrangement links TRBV18 to TRBJ1-1, with 7 bases identical to TRBD1. V lost 3 bases and J lost 1; bases outside the gene matches: 5. The CDR3 loop spans 15 amino acids. In germline, CDR1 is KGHSH, CDR2 LQKENI. The chain's CDR3 is CASSPQQGPNTEAFF. CDR3 sequence (DNA): TGTGCCAGCTCACCGCAACAGGGGCCGAACACTGAAGCTTTCTTT.

The V and J genes are TRBV5-5 and TRBJ2-5; 8 positions agree with TRBD1. This CDR3 has 13 amino acids. Germline CDR1 and CDR2: SGHKS and YYEKEE (reference sequence). V shed 4 bases and J 5 bases; nucleotides not matched to a gene: 4. The CDR3 sequence is CASSPRGRETQYF. Written as DNA, the CDR3 is TGTGCCAGCAGCCCCAGGGGGCGTGAGACCCAGTACTTC. Using reference TRBV5-5 and TRBJ2-5 for the parts outside the CDR3, the full variable domain is DAGVTQSPTHLIKTRGQQVTLRCSPISGHKSVSWYQQVLGQGPQFIFQYYEKEERGRGNFPDRFSARQFPNYSSELNVNALLLGDSALYLCASSPRGRETQYFGPGTRLLVL.

The gene calls are TRBV9 and TRBJ2-1; D perhaps matches TRBD1 (5 bases). The CDR3 is made up of 15 amino acids. Germline lookup yields CDR1 SGDLS and CDR2 YYNGEE. Between the trimmed V and J ends, which lost 0 bases and 1 base, there was a span of 8 bases. The CDR3 sequence is CASSVAGRSYNEQFF. In nucleotides, the CDR3 is TGTGCCAGCAGCGTAGCAGGGCGGTCCTACAATGAGCAGTTCTTC.

The chain has TRBV6-4 and TRBJ2-7, with no clear D. In germline, CDR1 is MRHNA, CDR2 SNTAGT. The CDR3 contains 18 residues. The germline V and J ends were trimmed by 0 bases and 0 bases, with 18 bases remaining between them. This CDR3 is CASSDSIHRVPSSYEQYF. The CDR3 DNA reads TGTGCCAGCAGTGACTCGATACATCGGGTACCCTCCTCCTACGAGCAGTACTTC.

The chain combines TRBV6-1 with TRBJ2-7, with D unresolved. Germline CDR1 is MNHNS and CDR2 is SASEGT. Deletions cut 6 bases from V and 7 bases from J, with 13 bases between. CDR3 length: 12 residues. This CDR3 is CASRLDRGEQYF. The CDR3 bases are TGTGCCAGCAGGCTAGACCGTGGTGAGCAGTACTTC.

This clone came up once. In DNA form, the CDR3 reads TGTGCCAGCAGTTTATGGACAGGGGGCACTGAAGCTTTCTTT. Translating gives CASSLWTGGTEAFF. The rearrangement links TRBV27 to TRBJ1-1; TRBD1 matches at 10 bases. This CDR3 comprises 14 residues. CDR1 and CDR2 from the germline V gene are MNHEY and SMNVEV (reference sequence). V shed 1 base, J shed 4 bases, and the junction held 0 bases outside the gene matches.

As to this clone: One end of the junction varies from germline; a read error may be responsible. The chain carries TRBV7-2 and TRBJ2-7, with TRBD2 identical over 11 bases. Germline lookup yields CDR1 SGHTA and CDR2 FQGNSA. The CDR3 is 13 amino acids. In DNA, the CDR3 is TGTGCCAGCAGCTCTTCAGAACTAGCGGGGGCCGACTTC. Translated: CASSSSELAGADF.

This chain joins TRBV6-6 and TRBJ2-5; D possibly corresponds to TRBD2 (5 bases). Germline values: CDR1 MNHNY, CDR2 SVGAGI (reference sequence). This CDR3 spans 15 amino acids. Trimming pared 6 bases from V and 5 bases from J, leaving 19 bases between. The CDR3 nucleotides are TGTGCCAGCAGCGACCGGGTCTCTAGGAGGGAGACCCAGTACTTC. Encoded protein: CASSDRVSRRETQYF.

The chain has TRBV2 and TRBJ1-1; D is undetermined. The CDR3 sequence is 13 residues long. V was shortened by 7 bases and J by 0 bases, with 9 bases between the two germline ends. Germline V gene data show CDR1 as SNHLY and CDR2 as FYNNEI. This CDR3 is CASIEVMNTEAFF. The CDR3 DNA reads TGTGCCAGCATAGAGGTTATGAACACTGAAGCTTTCTTT.

The V and J genes are TRBV10-3 and TRBJ1-2; 11 nucleotides line up with TRBD1. The junction had 7 bases not matched to a gene; V was cut back by 5 bases and J by 5 bases. Germline loops: CDR1 ENHRY, CDR2 SYGVKD. The CDR3 spans 15 residues. The CDR3 spells CAISPYGTGGYGYTF. The CDR3 coding sequence is TGTGCCATCAGTCCCTATGGGACAGGGGGATATGGCTACACCTTC.

Only one count was recorded for this clone. V usage is TRBV2 and J usage is TRBJ1-6, with D possibly matching TRBD1 (5 bases). The CDR3 spans 14 residues. Trimming pared 6 bases from V and 5 bases from J, leaving 11 bases between. In germline, CDR1 is SNHLY, CDR2 FYNNEI. The CDR3 loop is CASRAGRNNSPLHF. The CDR3 region has the DNA TGTGCCAGCAGAGCGGGACGGAATAATTCACCCCTCCACTTT.

Only a few counts were recorded for this clone. The chain uses TRBV4-2 and TRBJ2-2; 7 bases map to TRBD1. Unmatched junction bases numbered 11, after V lost 0 bases and J lost 7 bases. This CDR3 spans 17 amino acids. Looked up from germline, CDR1 is LGHNA and CDR2 is YNFKEQ. CDR3 in DNA: TGTGCCAGCAGCCAAGATAGGTTCGCAGGGGGATTCGGGGAGCTGTTTTTT. Residues: CASSQDRFAGGFGELFF.

V is TRBV7-3 and J is TRBJ2-7, with TRBD1 identical over 9 bases. Germline CDR1 is SGHTA and CDR2 is FQGTGA. V lost 2 bases to trimming and J lost 5 bases; unmatched junction nucleotides: 4. CDR3 size: 14 residues. CDR3 nucleotides: TGTGCCAGCAGCTTAGGGGACAGGGAAGACGAGCAGTACTTC. This sequence encodes CASSLGDREDEQYF.

J is TRBJ2-7 and V is TRBV7-9; 7 nucleotides align to TRBD2. Per the germline V gene, CDR1 is SEHNR and CDR2 is FQNEAQ (reference sequence). There are 15 residues in the CDR3. With 5 bases clipped from V and 0 bases from J, the junction kept 7 bases outside the gene matches. The CDR3 DNA is TGTGCCAGCAGCGCGGGGGTTATGGGCTCCTACGAGCAGTACTTC. Translation gives CASSAGVMGSYEQYF.

The chain has TRBV27 and TRBJ2-7, with 9 bases that match TRBD1. V lost 1 base and J lost 4; bases outside the gene matches: 14. This CDR3 region has 18 residues. Germline V gene sequence: CDR1 MNHEY, CDR2 SMNVEV (reference sequence). The CDR3 reads CASSLFRDRRDREYEQYF. The DNA of the CDR3 is TGTGCCAGCAGTTTATTTAGGGACCGCCGGGACAGGGAATACGAGCAGTACTTC.

There are a few counts of this clone. The chain has TRBV11-3 and TRBJ1-2; the match to TRBD1 covers 7 bases. CDR1 SGHNT and CDR2 YENEEA come from the germline V gene. The CDR3 is 14 amino acids. The V gene end was trimmed by 5 bases and the J gene end by 5 bases; junction bases not matched to a gene: 8. The CDR3 coding sequence is TGTGCCAGCAGCCCAGGGGGGCCACCTTATGGCTACACCTTC. Protein product: CASSPGGPPYGYTF.

The gene calls are TRBV5-4 and TRBJ2-5, with TRBD2 matching 8 bases. The CDR3 contains 17 residues. Germline CDR1 and CDR2: SGHNT and YYREEE (reference sequence). V trimming: 0 bases; J trimming: 1 base; junction bases outside the gene matches: 8. The DNA for the CDR3 is TGTGCCAGCAGCTTGGGACTCCTCGCGGGGGGCCAAGAGACCCAGTACTTC. It encodes CASSLGLLAGGQETQYF.